Each of the 2 T cell receptor beta chains below was sequenced from the same sample in a study of technical replicates of blood from a handful of donors. Here immunoSEQ multiplex PCR was the method, and the copy in TCRdb shows in-frame clones only, minus some. In the table there are about 75,000 clones, 90% to 95% of which are singletons. Material: T cells isolated from PBMCs. The receptor source for this set is a human donor in good health. Some clones in this sample may be carry-over from other donors' samples.

For the CDR3, the DNA is TGTGCCTGGAGTGGGCTCAGTGACAGGCAATACTCTGGAAACACCATATATTTT. Translating gives CAWSGLSDRQYSGNTIYF. This rearrangement joins TRBV30 to TRBJ1-3, with a tentative D call TRBD1 (6 bases). V was trimmed by 1 base and J by 0 bases, leaving 19 bases between them. This CDR3 contains 18 residues. CDR1 is GTSNPN, CDR2 SVGIG, per germline (reference sequence).

The CDR3 loop reads CASSVGRGGNEQYF. In DNA form, the CDR3 reads TGTGCCAGCAGCGTGGGACGGGGGGGAAACGAGCAGTACTTC. The genes are TRBV9 and TRBJ2-7; 8 nucleotides agree with TRBD2. With 2 bases clipped from V and 5 bases from J, the junction kept 6 bases outside the gene matches. The CDR3 has 14 residues. From germline, CDR1 is SGDLS and CDR2 YYNGEE.